A single T cell receptor (beta chain) is shown here with its context. Its specificity is not known. Repertoires were generated with immunoSEQ multiplex PCR, while TCRdb's copy carries only in-frame clones and drops some. The table shows over 200,000 clones, with around 86% occurring only once. Between the trimmed V and J ends, which lost 0 bases and 10 bases, there was a span of 16 bases. This CDR3 comprises 15 residues. Germline CDR1 reads SGHVS; CDR2 reads FNYEAQ. The source of the sample is a study of cytomegalovirus exposure and HLA in healthy donors. Study results and caveats: That first-cohort TCR clusters tended to co-occur in the roughly 120 validation repertoires was found in a later analysis. Researchers catalogued under 200 TCR beta chains as cytomegalovirus-associated.

The chain links TRBV7-6 to TRBJ2-1, with D perhaps matching TRBD1 (5 bases). Sequencing was performed on PBMCs. This clonotype was obtained from a woman between 18 and 29 years old in good health and CMV-seropositive. The CDR3 spells CASSLAVQGLREQFF. CDR3 in DNA: TGTGCCAGCAGCTTAGCTGTTCAGGGTTTACGGGAGCAGTTCTTC.